These 10 T cell receptor beta chains were all obtained from the same sample, sequenced in a study of cytomegalovirus exposure and HLA in healthy donors. The PCR made use of 60 Vbeta and 13 Jbeta primers. Sequencing was performed with immunoSEQ multiplex PCR; in TCRdb, only in-frame clones are kept and a portion is missing. The sample lists tens of thousands of clones; 70% to 75% were seen once. What was sequenced was PBMCs. These receptors originate from a man aged 30 to 45 in good health and CMV-seropositive.

This sequence joins TRBV28 and TRBJ1-1, with 9 bases fitting TRBD1. Trimming took 5 bases from V and 4 from J; bases not matched to a gene: 11. Germline V gene sequence: CDR1 MDHEN, CDR2 SYDVKM. The CDR3 totals 16 residues. CDR3 protein: CASSARDRALPTEAFF. In DNA, the CDR3 is TGTGCCAGCAGTGCAAGGGACAGGGCCCTACCCACTGAAGCTTTCTTT.

The J gene is TRBJ1-2, the V gene TRBV29-1; D is perhaps TRBD1 (6 bases). Per the germline V gene, CDR1 is SQVTM and CDR2 is ANQGSEA. CDR3 length: 11 amino acids. Trimming pared 6 bases from V and 14 bases from J, leaving 19 bases between. The CDR3 nucleotides read TGCAGCGTCTCCGGGACACGCGGGTATACCTTC. This sequence encodes CSVSGTRGYTF.

J is TRBJ2-1 and V is TRBV7-3; 13 bases are a match to TRBD2. The V segment lost 2 bases and the J segment 6 bases; nucleotides outside the gene matches: 7. Germline CDR1 is SGHTA and CDR2 is FQGTGA. The CDR3 is made up of 17 amino acids. In DNA form, the CDR3 reads TGTGCCAGCAGCTTACGGGTGACTAGCGGGGGGCCCAATGAGCAGTTCTTC. Its protein is CASSLRVTSGGPNEQFF.

The V call is TRBV7-8, the J call TRBJ1-6, with a tentative D call TRBD1 (5 bases). The CDR3 spans 16 residues. Trimming pared 0 bases from V and 9 bases from J, leaving 15 bases between. Germline assignment: CDR1 SGHVS and CDR2 FQNEAQ. The chain's CDR3 is CASSLAGAAGGSPLHF. The DNA for the CDR3 is TGTGCCAGCAGCTTAGCTGGGGCGGCAGGCGGTTCACCCCTCCACTTT.

V gene TRBV11-2 combines with J gene TRBJ1-1, with unresolved D. The CDR3 runs to 17 residues. CDR1 is SGHAT and CDR2 is FQNNGV in the germline V gene. Trimming stripped 5 bases from V and 6 bases from J, with 25 bases between. The CDR3 DNA is TGTGCCAGCAGCCGAGGGAGGGTGGGGATTCCTAAAGCTGAAGCTTTCTTT. Residues: CASSRGRVGIPKAEAFF.

The rearrangement joins TRBV5-1 to TRBJ2-5, with 9 bases aligning to TRBD1. J was trimmed by 5 bases and V by 4 bases; bases with no gene match: 9. Germline CDR1 SGHRS, CDR2 YFSETQ. CDR3 length equals 15 residues. Here the CDR3 DNA reads TGCGCCAGCAGCCCGGGGACAGGGCCCCCGGAGACCCAGTACTTC. Its translation is CASSPGTGPPETQYF.

V usage is TRBV28 and J usage is TRBJ1-4, with 10 bases aligning to TRBD1. The CDR3 covers 14 residues. The V segment lost 5 bases and the J segment 8 bases; nucleotides outside the gene matches: 5. CDR1 MDHEN and CDR2 SYDVKM come from the germline V gene. The CDR3 DNA follows: TGTGCCAGCAGTCAGGGACAGGGGTGGGAAAAACTGTTTTTT. This sequence encodes CASSQGQGWEKLFF.

The V gene is TRBV27, the J gene TRBJ2-5, with 10 bases lining up with TRBD1. The J call is uncertain, as TRBJ2-7 better fits the DNA end. CDR3 length: 16 residues. Germline-derived CDR1 and CDR2 are MNHEY and SMNVEV (reference sequence). DNA of the CDR3: TGTGCCAGCAGTACGCGGACAGGGGGGAGCTCCTACGAGCAGTACTTC. Translation gives CASSTRTGGSSYEQYF.

Here the CDR3 reads CASSSFGTSGGPGFF. DNA for the CDR3: TGTGCCAGCAGCTCGTTCGGGACTAGCGGGGGGCCGGGGTTCTTC. This chain joins TRBV21-1 and TRBJ2-1; the DNA was not compared with TRBD2, the D call given in the table. TRBV21-1 has pseudogene status. The CDR3 consists of 15 residues.

This clone appeared a single time. The sample holds other DNA sequences that translate to the same CDR3. The V and J genes are TRBV7-3 and TRBJ1-2; TRBD1 agrees at 7 bases. Trimming at V came to 5 bases and at J to 4 bases, leaving 7 bases not matched to a gene. The CDR3 sequence is 14 residues long. Germline assignment: CDR1 SGHTA and CDR2 FQGTGA. CDR3 nucleotides: TGTGCCAGCAGCCCCGACAGGGCGGGCTATGGCTACACCTTC. Amino acids: CASSPDRAGYGYTF. The full variable domain, its missing parts supplied by reference TRBV7-3 and TRBJ1-2, is GAGVSQTPSNKVTEKGKYVELRCDPISGHTALYWYRQSLGQGPEFLIYFQGTGAADDSGLPNDRFFAVRPEGSVSTLKIQRTERGDSAVYLCASSPDRAGYGYTFGSGTRLTVV.